One and the same sample provided the 13 T cell receptor beta chains below, sequenced in a study of OX40 agonist ivuxolimab in advanced cancers. Assay: immunoSEQ multiplex PCR; the TCRdb copy retains only in-frame clones and omits some. Altogether 60,000 to 75,000 clones are present, 65% to 90% being singletons, with the ten largest covering 1.4%. Sequenced material: CD4+ or CD8+ T cells sorted from blood, taken in a trial of the OX40 agonist ivuxolimab. The receptors here all came from an adult with an advanced solid tumor such as melanoma, head and neck, liver or kidney cancer.

Written as DNA, the CDR3 is TGTGCCAGCAGCTTCCAGACGAACACCGGGGAGCTGTTTTTT. Amino acid sequence: CASSFQTNTGELFF. V gene TRBV2 combines with J gene TRBJ2-2; D is unresolved. Germline assignment: CDR1 SNHLY and CDR2 FYNNEI. This CDR3 comprises 14 residues. The ends were cut back, 6 bases at V and 0 bases at J, with 8 bases in the middle.

This clone was observed a few times. V and J are TRBV5-8 and TRBJ2-3; D call uncertain. With 1 base removed from V and 0 bases from J, the gap between germline ends came to 18 bases. Germline lookup yields CDR1 SGHTS and CDR2 YDEGEE. The CDR3 has 18 amino acids. DNA of the CDR3: TGTGCCAGCAGCTTGCCCTTCCCCCTGACATCTAGCACAGATACGCAGTATTTT. Translating it yields CASSLPFPLTSSTDTQYF. The complete variable domain, with remaining parts taken from reference TRBV5-8 and TRBJ2-3, reads EAGVTQSPTHLIKTRGQQATLRCSPISGHTSVYWYQQALGLGLQFLLWYDEGEERNRGNFPPRFSGRQFPNYSSELNVNALELEDSALYLCASSLPFPLTSSTDTQYFGPGTRLTVL.

The J gene is TRBJ2-7, the V gene TRBV11-3, with TRBD1 matching 7 bases. The trim removed 1 base at V and 2 bases at J, leaving 2 bases unmatched. The germline V gene has CDR1 SGHNT and CDR2 YENEEA. The CDR3 length is 14 residues. The CDR3 reads CASSLGQGAYEQYF. The CDR3, as DNA: TGTGCCAGCAGCTTAGGCCAGGGGGCCTACGAGCAGTACTTC.

The V call is TRBV10-1, the J call TRBJ2-3; the D is unclear. The germline V gene has CDR1 WNHNN and CDR2 SYGVQD (reference sequence). The V end lost 4 bases, the J end lost 2 bases, and 10 bases lay between the germline ends. The CDR3 has 14 residues. The CDR3 DNA follows: TGCGCCAGCAGTGGATTAGGGATCACAGATACGCAGTATTTT. Translated, it gives CASSGLGITDTQYF.

The gene calls are TRBV6-5 and TRBJ2-1; 8 bases are a match to TRBD1. Germline CDR1 MNHEY, CDR2 SVGAGI. J gave up 6 bases and V 7 bases, and 5 bases lay outside the gene matches. The CDR3 spans 13 residues. The CDR3 DNA reads TGTGCCAGCATCAACAGGGGGACCAATGAGCAGTTCTTC. Protein: CASINRGTNEQFF.

The chain recombines TRBV29-1 with TRBJ1-1, with D tentatively TRBD1 (6 bases). Per germline, CDR1 SQVTM and CDR2 ANQGSEA. Trimming pared 8 bases from V and 5 bases from J, leaving 24 bases between. CDR3 length: 15 residues. In DNA, the CDR3 is TGCAGCACTGGGGGCCGAAGGGGCTCTGGGACTGAAGCTTTCTTT. It translates to CSTGGRRGSGTEAFF.

This rearrangement joins TRBV10-3 to TRBJ1-3; the D is unclear. The CDR3 length is 14 residues. Trimming removed 4 bases from V and 4 bases from J, with 11 bases in between. CDR1 and CDR2 from the germline V gene are ENHRY and SYGVKD. The CDR3 sequence: CAISALTGGNTIYF. CDR3 DNA sequence: TGTGCCATCAGTGCTCTCACGGGCGGAAACACCATATATTTT.

The rearrangement joins TRBV19 to TRBJ1-2; 8 bases are a match to TRBD1. CDR1 is LNHDA and CDR2 is SQIVND in the germline V gene (reference sequence). The CDR3 covers 14 residues. With V trimmed by 3 bases and J by 7 bases, 7 bases remained unmatched. DNA for the CDR3: TGTGCCAGTAGTATCTTTCCAGGGGGCCTTGGCTACACCTTC. Its protein is CASSIFPGGLGYTF.

The J gene is TRBJ2-7, the V gene TRBV2; TRBD1 matches 7 bases. The CDR3 is 12 amino acids. Germline V gene lookup returns CDR1 SNHLY and CDR2 FYNNEI. Trimming removed 11 bases from V and 2 bases from J; junction bases left unmatched: 6. CDR3 amino acids: CASDRATYEQYF. CDR3 nucleotides: TGTGCCTCAGACAGGGCCACCTACGAGCAGTACTTC.

The rearrangement uses TRBV7-9 and TRBJ1-5; 8 bases agree with TRBD1. The germline gives CDR1 SEHNR, CDR2 FQNEAQ (reference sequence). J lost 1 base, V lost 5 bases, and 7 bases had no gene match. The CDR3 is made up of 16 amino acids. CDR3 DNA: TGTGCCAGCAGCCAGGGCCAGGGGGCGAGCAATCAGCCCCAGCATTTT. It specifies CASSQGQGASNQPQHF. Full variable domain (rest looked up from reference TRBV7-9 and TRBJ1-5): DTGVSQNPRHKITKRGQNVTFRCDPISEHNRLYWYRQTLGQGPEFLTYFQNEAQLEKSRLLSDRFSAERPKGSFSTLEIQRTEQGDSAMYLCASSQGQGASNQPQHFGDGTRLSIL.

This chain links TRBV28 with TRBJ2-2; TRBD2 agrees at 14 bases. The CDR3 has 17 residues. Losses at the gene ends were 5 bases for V and 6 bases for J; bases not matched to a gene: 8. Germline-derived CDR1 and CDR2 are MDHEN and SYDVKM. CDR3 sequence reads: CASSGLAGGRDSGELFF. CDR3 nucleotide sequence: TGTGCCAGCAGTGGACTAGCGGGGGGCCGGGACTCCGGGGAGCTGTTTTTT.

A remark on this clone: Its ends do not fully match the called genes, so a read error is possible. The chain uses TRBV6-1 and TRBJ2-1; 7 bases align to TRBD2. This CDR3 is built from 12 residues. Germline assignment: CDR1 MNHNS and CDR2 SASEGT. The DNA of the CDR3 is TGTGCCAGCAGTGAGTGGGGGGGGAGCTTGATCTTC. As protein: CASSEWGGSLIF.

The chain uses TRBV7-9 and TRBJ1-4; 7 bases align to TRBD1. This CDR3 contains 18 residues. V lost 3 bases, J lost 0 bases, and 10 bases stayed unmatched. Germline V CDR1 and CDR2: SEHNR, FQNEAQ (reference sequence). The CDR3: CASSFWTGSFSTNEKLFF. CDR3 DNA: TGTGCCAGCAGCTTCTGGACAGGATCATTTTCAACTAATGAAAAACTGTTTTTT. Supplemented by reference TRBV7-9 and TRBJ1-4, the full variable domain reads DTGVSQNPRHKITKRGQNVTFRCDPISEHNRLYWYRQTLGQGPEFLTYFQNEAQLEKSRLLSDRFSAERPKGSFSTLEIQRTEQGDSAMYLCASSFWTGSFSTNEKLFFGSGTQLSVL.